Presented here are 32 T cell receptor beta chains from one specimen sequenced in a study of CXCR3-negative and CXCR3-positive naive CD8 T cells. Preparation of TRB cDNA libraries relied on 5' RACE carrying UMI labels. TCRdb re-called the 5' RACE reads; every CDR3 protein appears as one record, without DNA. The sample has 37,000 or so distinct CDR3 sequences. The sequenced sample was memory CD8+ T cells from blood. Source of these receptors: a human donor in good health. Some clones in this sample may be carry-over from other donors' samples.

The V gene is TRBV5-1, the J gene TRBJ1-2; TCRdb lists TRBD1, though no DNA is available to test this call. The CDR3 extends over 15 amino acids. The germline V gene has CDR1 SGHRS and CDR2 YFSETQ. The CDR3 loop reads CASSPEWGARNGYTF.

The chain uses TRBV20-1 and TRBJ2-7; TCRdb's assignment of TRBD1 cannot be checked, as there is no DNA. Germline lookup yields CDR1 DFQATT and CDR2 SNEGSKA (reference sequence). The CDR3 sequence is 13 residues long. The CDR3 region is CSASGSGGYEQYF.

The chain uses TRBV12-3 or TRBV12-4 and TRBJ2-3; TCRdb lists TRBD2, though no DNA is available to test this call. The CDR3 runs to 17 residues. The CDR3 here is CASSLRVGHLGTDTQYF.

The chain links TRBV20-1 to TRBJ2-5; the D call of TRBD2 rests on TCRdb alone, since no DNA is present to check it. CDR3 length: 16 residues. CDR1 is DFQATT and CDR2 is SNEGSKA in the germline V gene (reference sequence). CDR3 protein: CSARDIRDLVPETQYF.

The chain recombines TRBV7-9 with TRBJ2-2. The CDR3 contains 15 residues. Germline-derived CDR1 and CDR2 are SEHNR and FQNEAQ (reference sequence). The CDR3 reads CASSAVWTNTGELFF.

The chain uses TRBV6-2 or TRBV6-3 and TRBJ2-1; TCRdb indicates TRBD2, and absent DNA this call remains unverified. Looked up from germline, CDR1 is MNHEY and CDR2 is SVGEGT. The CDR3 extends over 18 amino acids. This chain's CDR3 is CASSYLYSGGLNDNEQFF.

The rearrangement links TRBV6-2 or TRBV6-3 to TRBJ2-2; TCRdb lists TRBD1, though no DNA is available to test this call. Germline CDR1 and CDR2: MNHEY and SVGEGT. The CDR3 contains 13 residues. The CDR3 loop is CASTPWNTGELFF.

J is TRBJ1-3 and V is TRBV30. Germline-derived CDR1 and CDR2 are GTSNPN and SVGIG (reference sequence). CDR3 size: 14 residues. Here the CDR3 reads CAWSGGTSGNTIYF.

The CDR3 sequence: CASSGQGSTYEQYF. J is TRBJ2-7 and V is TRBV25-1; TCRdb gives TRBD1 as the D gene, but with no DNA this cannot be confirmed. Germline loops: CDR1 MGHDK, CDR2 SYGVNS. The CDR3 contains 14 residues.

The chain recombines TRBV7-3 with TRBJ2-7; TCRdb calls TRBD2, which cannot be checked without DNA. CDR3 length equals 15 residues. From germline, CDR1 is SGHTA and CDR2 FQGTGA. This CDR3 reads CASSLTGGSPHEQYF.

The chain combines TRBV4-2 with TRBJ2-1; TCRdb indicates TRBD1, and absent DNA this call remains unverified. The CDR3 has 14 residues. Per germline, CDR1 LGHNA and CDR2 YNFKEQ. The CDR3 sequence: CASSHPGTLNEQFF.

J is TRBJ1-5 and V is TRBV12-3 or TRBV12-4. The CDR3 runs to 14 residues. CDR3: CASSLDDSNQPQHF.

This chain uses TRBV13 with TRBJ2-1; TCRdb returns TRBD1, unconfirmable since there is no DNA. This CDR3 contains 13 residues. Germline CDR1 is PRHDT and CDR2 is FYEKMQ (reference sequence). The CDR3 sequence is CASSLERGNEQFF.

V is TRBV4-3 and J is TRBJ2-7; absent DNA, TCRdb's TRBD1 call cannot be checked. Germline V gene lookup returns CDR1 LGHNA and CDR2 YSLEER. This CDR3 has 15 residues. The CDR3 protein is CASSLSTGVSYEQYF.

The chain uses TRBV7-9 and TRBJ2-1; the TCRdb D gene call, TRBD2, has no DNA to confirm it. This CDR3 is built from 16 residues. CDR1 and CDR2 from the germline V gene are SEHNR and FQNEAQ (reference sequence). The CDR3 region is CASSPPSGGAVNEQFF.

The chain links TRBV20-1 to TRBJ2-1; without DNA, the TCRdb call of TRBD2 cannot be checked. From germline, CDR1 is DFQATT and CDR2 SNEGSKA (reference sequence). There are 14 residues in the CDR3. The CDR3 loop reads CSGGLAGGLNEQFF.

The gene calls are TRBV10-3 and TRBJ1-2; checking the TCRdb D call of TRBD1 is not possible without DNA. Germline V gene data show CDR1 as ENHRY and CDR2 as SYGVKD. The length of the CDR3 is 14 residues. This CDR3 reads CAISEPTGSFGYTF.

The chain's CDR3 is CASSLQGGSYEQYF. The chain combines TRBV7-9 with TRBJ2-7; absent DNA, TCRdb's TRBD1 call cannot be checked. CDR1 is SEHNR, CDR2 FQNEAQ, per germline (reference sequence). There are 14 residues in the CDR3.

The chain joins TRBV7-9 to TRBJ2-1; the D gene TCRdb calls, TRBD1, cannot be checked with no DNA. The CDR3 consists of 15 residues. Germline V gene data show CDR1 as SEHNR and CDR2 as FQNEAQ (reference sequence). The CDR3 reads CASSLVQGARNEQFF.

The chain joins TRBV4-3 to TRBJ1-1; absent DNA, TCRdb's TRBD1 call cannot be checked. Germline CDR1 is LGHNA and CDR2 is YSLEER. The CDR3 contains 13 residues. CDR3 sequence: CASSHDREAEAFF.

This chain uses TRBV5-1 with TRBJ2-3. Germline V gene sequence: CDR1 SGHRS, CDR2 YFSETQ. The CDR3 spans 14 residues. The CDR3 region is CASSLAMGRDTQYF.

The CDR3 sequence: CASSPRGTLLTDTQYF. The chain uses TRBV7-9 and TRBJ2-3; lacking DNA, the TRBD1 call made by TCRdb goes unchecked. The CDR3 sequence is 16 residues long. The germline gives CDR1 SEHNR, CDR2 FQNEAQ (reference sequence).

This rearrangement joins TRBV6-2 or TRBV6-3 to TRBJ2-2; TCRdb's D gene call, TRBD2, goes unchecked for lack of DNA. The CDR3 covers 13 residues. The germline CDR1 and CDR2 sequences are MNHEY and SVGEGT. Here the CDR3 reads CASSKRDTGELFF.

J is TRBJ2-5 and V is TRBV28; TCRdb outputs TRBD2, but without DNA this stays unchecked. The germline V gene has CDR1 MDHEN and CDR2 SYDVKM. This CDR3 comprises 15 residues. CDR3 loop: CASSGLLRRAETQYF. The entire variable domain, with the rest obtained from reference TRBV28 and TRBJ2-5, is as follows: DVKVTQSSRYLVKRTGEKVFLECVQDMDHENMFWYRQDPGLGLRLIYFSYDVKMKEKGDIPEGYSVSREKKERFSLILESASTNQTSMYLCASSGLLRRAETQYFGPGTRLLVL.

The rearrangement links TRBV6-5 to TRBJ2-1; the TCRdb call, TRBD1, lacks DNA for checking. Germline V gene lookup returns CDR1 MNHEY and CDR2 SVGAGI. This CDR3 has 15 residues. CDR3 loop: CASSSRDRSYNEQFF.

The rearrangement uses TRBV25-1 and TRBJ1-5; TCRdb returns TRBD1, unconfirmable since there is no DNA. The CDR3 extends over 16 amino acids. Germline values: CDR1 MGHDK, CDR2 SYGVNS. This chain's CDR3 is CASSEDQGGGNQPQHF.

The genes are TRBV29-1 and TRBJ1-1; TCRdb's D call of TRBD1 is untestable without DNA. The germline V gene has CDR1 SQVTM and CDR2 ANQGSEA. The CDR3 runs 12 residues. CDR3 residues: CSVARGRSEAFF.

The chain employs TRBV7-9 and TRBJ2-3; TCRdb reports TRBD2, a call that lacks DNA to check it against. Germline V gene sequence: CDR1 SEHNR, CDR2 FQNEAQ (reference sequence). CDR3 length: 17 residues. The CDR3 loop is CASSLGSGLLGTDTQYF.

The gene calls are TRBV29-1 and TRBJ2-7; the D call of TRBD2 rests on TCRdb alone, since no DNA is present to check it. The germline CDR1 and CDR2 sequences are SQVTM and ANQGSEA. This CDR3 spans 14 amino acids. The chain's CDR3 is CSVNREGRTYEQYF.

The chain links TRBV29-1 to TRBJ2-2. The CDR3 length is 13 residues. Germline loops: CDR1 SQVTM, CDR2 ANQGSEA. The CDR3 sequence is CSADIPNTGELFF.

V usage is TRBV7-9 and J usage is TRBJ1-1; TCRdb outputs TRBD1, but without DNA this stays unchecked. This CDR3 contains 15 residues. Germline CDR1 and CDR2: SEHNR and FQNEAQ (reference sequence). The CDR3 spells CASSDLTGVNTEAFF.

The V call is TRBV29-1, the J call TRBJ2-2; TCRdb returns TRBD2, unconfirmable since there is no DNA. Germline V gene lookup returns CDR1 SQVTM and CDR2 ANQGSEA. CDR3 size: 12 residues. The CDR3 loop reads CSVVGEAGELFF.